This T cell receptor beta chain is drawn from a study of blood T cells in healthy people across ages. Deletions cut 6 bases from V and 5 bases from J, with 20 bases between. This CDR3 contains 14 residues. Per the germline V gene, CDR1 is DFQATT and CDR2 is SNEGSKA (reference sequence). With a J-beta primer mix and a sample-barcoded 5' primer, a second PCR ran about 7 to 12 cycles. Each CDR3 protein gets one entry after TCRdb re-called the 5' RACE reads with MiXCR. Among hundreds of thousands of distinct CDR3 sequences listed, approximately 29% were seen once. This rearrangement joins TRBV20-1 to TRBJ2-7; D is possibly TRBD1 (6 bases). This receptor was taken from a woman older than 75 in good health. Sequences were obtained from blood. The chain's CDR3 is CSATVPRGTNEQYF. The CDR3 region has the DNA TGCAGTGCCACCGTCCCCAGGGGAACTAACGAGCAGTACTTC.